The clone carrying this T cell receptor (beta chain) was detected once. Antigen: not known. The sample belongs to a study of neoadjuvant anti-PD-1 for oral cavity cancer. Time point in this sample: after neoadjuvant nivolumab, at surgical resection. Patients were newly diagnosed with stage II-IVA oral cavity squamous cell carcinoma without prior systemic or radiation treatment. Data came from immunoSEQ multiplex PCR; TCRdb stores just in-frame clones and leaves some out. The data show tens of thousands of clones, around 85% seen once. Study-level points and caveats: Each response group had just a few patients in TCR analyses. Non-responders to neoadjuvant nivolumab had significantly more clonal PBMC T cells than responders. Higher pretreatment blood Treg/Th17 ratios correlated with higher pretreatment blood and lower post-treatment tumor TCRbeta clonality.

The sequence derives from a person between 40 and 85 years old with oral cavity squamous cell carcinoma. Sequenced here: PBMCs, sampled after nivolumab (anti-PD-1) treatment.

CDR3 loop: CASSLVASYNYGYTF. In DNA form, the CDR3 reads TGTGCCAGCAGCTTAGTTGCCAGCTACAACTATGGCTACACCTTC. The chain couples TRBV7-9 to TRBJ1-2, with no clear D. Germline V gene lookup returns CDR1 SEHNR and CDR2 FQNEAQ (reference sequence). There are 15 residues in the CDR3. V was cut by 1 base and J by 2 bases, with 11 bases left in between.